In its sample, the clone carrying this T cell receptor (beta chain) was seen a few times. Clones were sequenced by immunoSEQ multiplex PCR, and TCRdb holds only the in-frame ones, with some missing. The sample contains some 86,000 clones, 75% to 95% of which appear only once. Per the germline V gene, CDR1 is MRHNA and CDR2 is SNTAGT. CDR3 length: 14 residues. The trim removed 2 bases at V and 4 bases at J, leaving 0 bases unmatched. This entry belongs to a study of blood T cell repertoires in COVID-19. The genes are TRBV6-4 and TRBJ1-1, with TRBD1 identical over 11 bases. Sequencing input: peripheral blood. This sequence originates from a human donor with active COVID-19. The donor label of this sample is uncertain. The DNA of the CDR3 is TGTGCCAGCAGTGACGGGACAGGGGGCACTGAAGCTTTCTTT. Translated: CASSDGTGGTEAFF.